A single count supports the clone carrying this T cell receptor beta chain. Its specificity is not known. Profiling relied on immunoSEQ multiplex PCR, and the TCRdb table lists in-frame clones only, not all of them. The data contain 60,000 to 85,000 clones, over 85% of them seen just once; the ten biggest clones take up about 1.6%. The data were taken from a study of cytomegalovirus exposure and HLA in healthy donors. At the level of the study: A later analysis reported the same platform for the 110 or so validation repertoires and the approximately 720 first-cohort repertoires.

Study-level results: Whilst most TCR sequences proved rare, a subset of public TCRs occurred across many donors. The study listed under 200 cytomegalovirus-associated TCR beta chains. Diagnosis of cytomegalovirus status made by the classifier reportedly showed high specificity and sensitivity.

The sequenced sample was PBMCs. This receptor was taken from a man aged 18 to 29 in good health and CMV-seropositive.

CDR3 loop: CASSPDGLDTNQPQHF. The DNA for the CDR3 is TGTGCCAGCAGCCCGGACGGGCTGGACACCAATCAGCCCCAGCATTTT. J is TRBJ1-5 and V is TRBV9, with D perhaps matching TRBD1 (5 bases). The CDR3 sequence is 16 residues long. V lost 4 bases and J lost 3, with 17 bases in between. Germline assignment: CDR1 SGDLS and CDR2 YYNGEE.